This is a list of T cell receptor beta chains from one sample in a study of T cells in Graves' hyperthyroidism and ophthalmopathy. TCRdb fed the multiplex PCR reads into MiXCR, producing one record per CDR3 protein. The data hold hundreds of thousands of distinct CDR3 sequences, with 35% to 40% observed a single time. The sequencing input was blood. Receptor source: a man aged 18 to 30 with Graves' hyperthyroidism. Both conserved end residues are part of each CDR3. A D gene is named only where the DNA matches it firmly. Not every row has a clone size; where given, it reads once, few, many or a size class.

clone_size,cdr3_length,d_call,j_call,v_call,cdr3_aa,cdr3_nt
many,15,NA,TRBJ2-2,TRBV2,CASRAGQGGTGELFF,TGTGCCAGCAGAGCAGGACAGGGAGGGACCGGGGAGCTGTTTTTT
NA,14,NA,TRBJ1-4,TRBV20-1,CSANDRNQNEKLFF,TGCAGTGCAAACGACCGGAACCAGAATGAAAAACTGTTTTTT
many,13,NA,TRBJ2-7,TRBV7-3,CASSPGLVNEQYF,TGTGCCAGCAGCCCCGGCTTGGTAAACGAGCAGTACTTC
once,14,NA,TRBJ1-2,TRBV12-3/TRBV12-4,CASRTSGGEYGYTF,TGTGCCAGCCGGACCTCGGGGGGAGAGTATGGCTACACCTTC
NA,15,NA,TRBJ1-2,TRBV19,CASSSAFLEDYGYTF,TGTGCCAGTAGTTCGGCCTTCCTGGAGGACTATGGCTACACCTTC
few,14,TRBD1,TRBJ1-2,TRBV4-1,CASSQGDRSHGYTF,TGCGCCAGCAGCCAAGGGGACAGATCCCATGGCTACACCTTC
many,13,NA,TRBJ1-5,TRBV19,CASSIDGGQPQHF,TGTGCCAGTAGTATAGATGGGGGTCAGCCCCAGCATTTT
many,15,NA,TRBJ1-5,TRBV15,CATSRVRDSNQPQHF,TGTGCCACCAGCAGAGTACGGGATAGCAATCAGCCCCAGCATTTT
many,13,NA,TRBJ1-6,TRBV2,CASSRSENSPLHF,TGTGCCAGCAGTCGATCAGAGAATTCACCCCTCCACTTT
NA,13,NA,TRBJ1-1,TRBV6-1,CASTRRANTEAFF,TGTGCCAGCACCCGACGGGCGAACACTGAAGCTTTCTTT
NA,17,TRBD2,TRBJ2-2,TRBV5-1,CASSLSLAGANTGELFF,TGCGCCAGCAGCCTCTCACTAGCGGGGGCGAACACCGGGGAGCTGTTTTTT
NA,14,TRBD1,TRBJ1-5,TRBV10-3,CAISSTGGEETQHF,TGTGCCATCAGTTCGACAGGGGGAGAGGAGACCCAGCATTTT
few,15,NA,TRBJ1-1,TRBV6-5,CASSQGPPDGTEAFF,TGTGCCAGCAGTCAGGGACCGCCTGATGGCACTGAAGCTTTCTTT
few,12,NA,TRBJ2-7,TRBV6-1,CATLGVSYEQYF,TGTGCCACCCTTGGGGTCTCCTACGAGCAGTACTTC
NA,18,TRBD2,TRBJ2-2,TRBV15,CATSRGELAGAFGGELFF,TGTGCCACCAGCAGAGGAGAACTAGCGGGGGCCTTCGGCGGGGAGCTGTTTTTT
many,12,NA,TRBJ2-5,TRBV10-3,CAIKSGTETQYF,TGTGCCATCAAATCCGGCACGGAGACCCAGTACTTC
few,16,TRBD1,TRBJ2-5,TRBV12-3/TRBV12-4,CASSLALGGQGETQYF,TGTGCCAGCAGTTTAGCGCTAGGGGGACAGGGTGAGACCCAGTACTTC
NA,13,NA,TRBJ2-7,TRBV10-3,CASSYSATYEQYF,TGTGCCAGCAGTTACAGCGCGACCTACGAGCAGTACTTC
NA,13,TRBD1,TRBJ2-7,TRBV6-6,CASSNPTGHEQYF,TGTGCCAGCAGTAACCCGACAGGGCACGAGCAGTACTTC
many,16,NA,TRBJ1-2,TRBV9,CASSAALDSANYGYTF,TGTGCCAGCAGCGCGGCCCTGGACAGCGCTAACTATGGCTACACCTTC
NA,13,NA,TRBJ1-2,TRBV10-3,CASRQQGIGGYTF,TGTGCCAGCAGACAGCAGGGGATCGGTGGCTACACCTTC
few,15,NA,TRBJ2-5,TRBV6-5,CASSYSSPDPETQYF,TGTGCCAGCAGTTACTCTTCCCCGGATCCCGAGACCCAGTACTTC
NA,11,NA,TRBJ2-7,TRBV2,CAILQGFEQYF,TGTGCCATCTTACAGGGTTTCGAGCAGTACTTC
NA,16,TRBD2,TRBJ2-5,TRBV24-1,CATSANRGRAGETQYF,TGTGCCACCAGTGCTAACCGCGGGAGGGCAGGCGAGACCCAGTACTTC
few,14,NA,TRBJ1-2,TRBV12-3/TRBV12-4,CASALGDIPYGYTF,TGTGCTAGTGCCTTGGGGGACATCCCCTATGGCTACACCTTC
NA,23,NA,TRBJ1-5,TRBV19,CASSSRTGELWLHLRFGDQPQHF,NA
NA,14,NA,TRBJ1-1,TRBV9,CVSSRSRVDTEAFF,TGTGTCAGCAGCCGCTCCAGGGTAGATACTGAAGCTTTCTTT
many,14,NA,TRBJ2-5,TRBV29-1,CSVERRHSQETQYF,TGCAGCGTTGAGCGGCGACACAGCCAAGAGACCCAGTACTTC
NA,11,NA,TRBJ2-7,TRBV12-3/TRBV12-4,CASGFRSEQYF,TGTGCCAGCGGTTTTAGGTCCGAGCAGTACTTC
NA,15,NA,TRBJ1-6,TRBV14,CASSVGSGDRGPLHF,TGTGCCAGCAGTGTAGGAAGCGGGGACCGAGGGCCCCTCCACTTT
many,13,NA,TRBJ1-6,TRBV11-2,CASSPGAGSPLHF,TGTGCCAGCAGCCCAGGGGCAGGTTCACCCCTCCACTTT
NA,12,NA,TRBJ2-5,TRBV20-1,CSASGAIETQYF,TGCAGTGCGTCAGGGGCGATAGAGACCCAGTACTTC
few,14,NA,TRBJ2-2,TRBV11-3,CASSYGRVTGELFF,TGTGCCAGCAGCTACGGACGGGTGACCGGGGAGCTGTTTTTT
few,15,NA,TRBJ2-2,TRBV7-9,CASSFPREDTGELFF,TGTGCCAGCAGCTTCCCCAGGGAGGACACCGGGGAGCTGTTTTTT
many,14,NA,TRBJ2-2,TRBV7-9,CASSLAGITGELFF,TGTGCCAGCAGTTTGGCGGGGATCACCGGGGAGCTGTTTTTT
NA,14,TRBD1,TRBJ1-5,TRBV19,CAPLPWTGDQPQHF,TGTGCCCCCCTCCCGTGGACAGGGGATCAGCCCCAGCATTTT
many,14,TRBD1,TRBJ1-2,TRBV29-1,CSVPLPDRGNGYTF,TGCAGCGTCCCACTACCGGACAGGGGTAATGGCTACACCTTC
NA,15,NA,TRBJ1-6,TRBV7-2,CASSFMTPDNSPLHF,TGTGCCAGCAGCTTCATGACGCCTGACAATTCACCCCTCCACTTT
few,16,NA,TRBJ1-2,TRBV6-6,CASSYNAPGTNYGYTF,TGTGCCAGCAGTTACAACGCCCCCGGGACCAACTATGGCTACACCTTC
NA,15,NA,TRBJ1-1,TRBV5-1,CANPGTGIMNTEAFF,TGCGCCAACCCGGGGACGGGGATCATGAACACTGAAGCTTTCTTT
NA,15,NA,TRBJ1-2,TRBV7-9,CASSSYDTDFYGHTF,TGTGCCAGCAGCTCCTATGATACAGACTTCTATGGCCACACCTTC
many,12,NA,TRBJ1-3,TRBV29-1,CSAVGLENTIYF,TGCAGCGCCGTCGGACTAGAAAACACCATATATTTT
many,12,NA,TRBJ2-7,TRBV29-1,CSVRGDSYEQYF,TGCAGCGTGAGGGGGGACAGCTACGAGCAGTACTTC
few,12,TRBD1,TRBJ2-7,TRBV20-1,CSAFGQGYEQYF,TGCAGTGCCTTCGGACAGGGGTACGAGCAGTACTTC
NA,17,NA,TRBJ2-5,TRBV20-1,CSASALGLARDAETQYF,TGCAGTGCTAGTGCCCTGGGGCTAGCGAGGGACGCGGAGACCCAGTACTTC
many,16,NA,TRBJ2-6,TRBV4-3,CASSSATGSGANVLTF,TGCGCCAGCAGCTCTGCTACAGGCTCTGGGGCCAACGTCCTGACTTTC
NA,14,NA,TRBJ1-5,TRBV10-3,CASLRVTSNQPQHF,TGTGCCAGCCTAAGGGTTACGAGCAATCAGCCCCAGCATTTT
NA,14,NA,TRBJ2-5,TRBV4-2,CASSQGTTQETQYF,TGTGCCAGCAGCCAAGGGACGACCCAAGAGACCCAGTACTTC
many,13,NA,TRBJ2-7,TRBV10-3,CAISPNSSGEQYF,TGTGCCATCAGCCCCAACTCTTCGGGCGAGCAGTACTTC
NA,16,NA,TRBJ1-2,TRBV10-3,CAISLSGLSPNYGYTF,TGTGCCATCAGTTTATCTGGGCTAAGCCCTAACTATGGCTACACCTTC
many,14,NA,TRBJ1-5,TRBV19,CASTPTGGNQPQHF,TGTGCCAGCACTCCGACGGGGGGCAATCAGCCCCAGCATTTT
NA,11,NA,TRBJ2-3,TRBV19,CATIQTDTQYF,TGTGCCACAATTCAAACAGATACGCAGTATTTT
NA,14,TRBD1,TRBJ2-4,TRBV7-2,CASSRTGDKNIQYF,TGTGCCAGCAGCCGGACAGGGGACAAAAACATTCAGTACTTC
few,16,NA,TRBJ2-2,TRBV7-9,CASSSSGEGYIGELFF,TGTGCCAGCAGTTCATCGGGTGAAGGGTATATCGGGGAGCTGTTTTTT
few,14,TRBD1,TRBJ1-5,TRBV20-1,CSAPAGTGDQPQHF,TGCAGTGCTCCGGCCGGGACAGGAGATCAGCCCCAGCATTTT